These 14 T cell receptor beta chains were sequenced from one sample in a study of blood T cell repertoires in COVID-19. The method was immunoSEQ multiplex PCR; TCRdb's version includes in-frame clones alone and lacks a portion of them. The sample lists roughly 150,000 clones, 86% seen once, with approximately 4% in the top ten. The sequenced sample consisted of peripheral blood. These TCRs come from a woman between 70 and 85 years old with acute or convalescent COVID-19.

This clone was recorded once. This sequence joins TRBV19 and TRBJ1-4; 9 bases are a match to TRBD1. The CDR3 totals 16 residues. The V gene's germline CDR1 is LNHDA and CDR2 SQIVND (reference sequence). The V gene end was trimmed by 7 bases and the J gene end by 1 base; junction bases not matched to a gene: 7. Written as DNA, the CDR3 is TGTGCCAGTAATCCGACAGGGGGGATAACTAATGAAAAACTGTTTTTT. This gives the protein CASNPTGGITNEKLFF.

This chain joins TRBV14 and TRBJ2-7, with TRBD2 identical over 11 bases. The CDR3 has 14 amino acids. CDR1 and CDR2 from the germline V gene are SGHDN and FVKESK. After removal of 4 bases from V and 6 bases from J, the junction contained 5 bases not matched to a gene. In DNA form, the CDR3 reads TGTGCCAGCAGCCGCGGACTAGCGGGCATCGAGCAGTACTTC. Translation gives CASSRGLAGIEQYF. Full variable domain (missing parts from reference TRBV14 and TRBJ2-7): EAGVTQFPSHSVIEKGQTVTLRCDPISGHDNLYWYRRVMGKEIKFLLHFVKESKQDESGMPNNRFLAERTGGTYSTLKVQPAELEDSGVYFCASSRGLAGIEQYFGPGTRLTVT.

This rearrangement joins TRBV5-1 to TRBJ1-2; D perhaps matches TRBD1 (5 bases). Trimming cost V 3 bases and J 6 bases, with 9 bases left between them. The CDR3 extends over 12 amino acids. Germline lookup yields CDR1 SGHRS and CDR2 YFSETQ. The CDR3 nucleotides read TGCGCCAGCAGCTCTAAGACAGATGGCTACACCTTC. It codes for CASSSKTDGYTF.

The count of this clone is one. V and J are TRBV6-6 and TRBJ1-6, with 8 bases fitting TRBD1. The length of the CDR3 is 13 residues. CDR1 is MNHNY and CDR2 is SVGAGI in the germline V gene (reference sequence). The V gene end was trimmed by 6 bases and the J gene end by 9 bases; junction bases not matched to a gene: 4. CDR3: CASRKTGGSPLHF. The CDR3 nucleotides are TGTGCCAGCAGAAAAACAGGGGGTTCACCCCTCCACTTT.

This chain links TRBV7-9 with TRBJ1-4; 7 bases are shared with TRBD1. CDR1 is SEHNR and CDR2 is FQNEAQ in the germline V gene (reference sequence). The CDR3 contains 15 residues. Germline trimming cut 5 bases from V and 8 bases from J; bases unmatched to any gene: 11. The CDR3 DNA reads TGTGCCAGCAGCCCCCCAGGGGGAAAGGGAGAAAAACTGTTTTTT. It specifies CASSPPGGKGEKLFF.

This clone was seen only once. The chain combines TRBV15 with TRBJ2-1, with D perhaps TRBD2 (7 bases). Germline-derived CDR1 and CDR2 are LNHNV and YYDKDF (reference sequence). This CDR3 has 16 residues. V lost 1 base and J lost 5, with 15 bases in between. This CDR3 reads CATSRVGGAGDNEQFF. In nucleotides, the CDR3 is TGTGCCACCAGCAGAGTAGGGGGGGCGGGAGACAATGAGCAGTTCTTC. The full variable domain, its missing parts supplied by reference TRBV15 and TRBJ2-1, is DAMVIQNPRYQVTQFGKPVTLSCSQTLNHNVMYWYQQKSSQAPKLLFHYYDKDFNNEADTPDNFQSRRPNTSFCFLDIRSPGLGDTAMYLCATSRVGGAGDNEQFFGPGTRLTVL.

The J gene is TRBJ1-2, the V gene TRBV5-1; D is undetermined. Trimming cost V 0 bases and J 8 bases, with 11 bases left between them. The CDR3 is made up of 13 amino acids. In germline, CDR1 is SGHRS, CDR2 YFSETQ. In DNA, the CDR3 is TGCGCCAGCAGCTTGGAACAGCGGCTAGGCTACACCTTC. Its protein product is CASSLEQRLGYTF.

J is TRBJ2-1 and V is TRBV4-3; a possible D gene is TRBD2 (5 bases). The CDR3 totals 17 residues. The V end lost 1 base, the J end lost 6 bases, and 19 bases lay between the germline ends. Germline values: CDR1 LGHNA, CDR2 YSLEER. This chain's CDR3 is CASSQAGPPSRRNEQFF. In nucleotides, the CDR3 is TGCGCCAGCAGCCAAGCGGGCCCCCCTAGCAGGCGCAATGAGCAGTTCTTC.

The V call is TRBV4-2, the J call TRBJ1-6; D not certain. V was shortened by 1 base and J by 11 bases, with 12 bases between the two germline ends. The CDR3 runs 14 residues. Germline V CDR1 and CDR2: LGHNA, YNFKEQ. Here the CDR3 reads CASSQGASGPPLHF. The CDR3, as DNA: TGTGCCAGCAGCCAAGGGGCATCTGGCCCACCCCTCCACTTT.

This clone turned up a few times. The chain uses TRBV7-8 and TRBJ1-5, with D maybe TRBD1 (5 bases). Per the germline V gene, CDR1 is SGHVS and CDR2 is FQNEAQ. V dropped 1 base and J dropped 4 bases, with 14 bases sitting between them. The CDR3 length is 16 residues. CDR3 DNA: TGTGCCAGCAGCTTAGATAGGACATCGGTAAATCAGCCCCAGCATTTT. Protein product: CASSLDRTSVNQPQHF.

The chain combines TRBV5-4 with TRBJ1-6; 7 bases are shared with TRBD1. Germline lookup yields CDR1 SGHNT and CDR2 YYREEE (reference sequence). The V and J ends lost 0 bases and 7 bases, in that order; junction bases with no gene match: 4. The CDR3 is made up of 15 amino acids. CDR3 in amino acids: CASSLGVQGNSPLHF. CDR3 bases: TGTGCCAGCAGCTTGGGGGTACAGGGGAATTCACCCCTCCACTTT. Complete variable domain (other parts from reference TRBV5-4 and TRBJ1-6): ETGVTQSPTHLIKTRGQQVTLRCSSQSGHNTVSWYQQALGQGPQFIFQYYREEENGRGNFPPRFSGLQFPNYSSELNVNALELDDSALYLCASSLGVQGNSPLHFGNGTRLTVT.

V gene TRBV6-1 combines with J gene TRBJ1-6; no clear D gene. Trimming left V 3 bases short and J 7 bases short, with 13 bases between. The CDR3 totals 15 residues. From germline, CDR1 is MNHNS and CDR2 SASEGT. The CDR3 DNA sequence: TGTGCCAGCAGTGAGGCGCCCCGAGGGAATTCACCCCTCCACTTT. Translation: CASSEAPRGNSPLHF.

The V call is TRBV4-2, the J call TRBJ1-3; unclear D gene. The CDR3 loop spans 15 amino acids. Germline V lookup: CDR1 LGHNA, CDR2 YNFKEQ. Trimming removed 4 bases from V and 1 base from J, with 11 bases in between. The CDR3 loop reads CASSLESGSGNTIYF. CDR3 DNA sequence: TGTGCCAGCAGCCTAGAATCGGGATCTGGAAACACCATATATTTT.

The chain uses TRBV7-9 and TRBJ2-7; D is uncertain. V was trimmed by 5 bases and J by 1 base, leaving 3 bases between them. CDR3 size: 11 residues. Per the germline V gene, CDR1 is SEHNR and CDR2 is FQNEAQ (reference sequence). The DNA for the CDR3 is TGTGCCAGCAGCCTTTCCTACGAGCAGTACTTC. It codes for CASSLSYEQYF.